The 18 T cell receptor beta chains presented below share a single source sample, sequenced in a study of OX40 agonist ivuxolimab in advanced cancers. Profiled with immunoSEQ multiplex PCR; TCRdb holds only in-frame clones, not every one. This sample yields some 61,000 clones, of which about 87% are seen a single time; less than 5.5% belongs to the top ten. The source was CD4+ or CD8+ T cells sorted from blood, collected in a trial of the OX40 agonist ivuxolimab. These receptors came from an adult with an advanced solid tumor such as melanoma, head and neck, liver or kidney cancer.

The DNA for the CDR3 is TGTGCCAGCAGTGAGGGCAGAAACTACGAGCAGTACTTC. Its translation: CASSEGRNYEQYF. The chain combines TRBV2 with TRBJ2-7; D ambiguous. V gave up 3 bases and J gave up 3 bases, with 9 bases separating them. This CDR3 comprises 13 residues. Germline V lookup: CDR1 SNHLY, CDR2 FYNNEI.

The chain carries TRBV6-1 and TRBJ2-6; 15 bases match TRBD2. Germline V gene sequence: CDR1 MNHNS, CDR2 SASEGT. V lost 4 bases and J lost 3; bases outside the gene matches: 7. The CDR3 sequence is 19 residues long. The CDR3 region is CASSGTGLAGGSGANVLTF. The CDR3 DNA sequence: TGTGCCAGCAGTGGAACGGGACTAGCGGGAGGAAGTGGGGCCAACGTCCTGACTTTC.

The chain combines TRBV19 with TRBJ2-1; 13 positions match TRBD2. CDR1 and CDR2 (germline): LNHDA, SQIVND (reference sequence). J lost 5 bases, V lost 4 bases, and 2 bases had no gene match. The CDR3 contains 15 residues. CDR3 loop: CASSTGTSGNNEQFF. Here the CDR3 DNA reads TGTGCCAGTAGTACCGGGACTAGCGGGAACAATGAGCAGTTCTTC.

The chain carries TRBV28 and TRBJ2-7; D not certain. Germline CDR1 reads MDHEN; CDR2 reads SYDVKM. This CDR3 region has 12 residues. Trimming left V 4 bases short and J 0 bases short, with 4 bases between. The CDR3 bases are TGTGCCAGCAGTTCGAGCTCCTACGAGCAGTACTTC. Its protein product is CASSSSSYEQYF.

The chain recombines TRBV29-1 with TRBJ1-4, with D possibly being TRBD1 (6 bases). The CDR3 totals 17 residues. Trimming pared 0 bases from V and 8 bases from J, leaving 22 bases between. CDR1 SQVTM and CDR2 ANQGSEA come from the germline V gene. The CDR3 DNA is TGCAGCGTTGAAGATCGGCATGGCGTCCAGGGGAGGGAAAAACTGTTTTTT. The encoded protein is CSVEDRHGVQGREKLFF. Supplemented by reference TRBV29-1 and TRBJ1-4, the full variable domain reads SAVISQKPSRDICQRGTSLTIQCQVDSQVTMMFWYRQQPGQSLTLIATANQGSEATYESGFVIDKFPISRPNLTFSTLTVSNMSPEDSSIYLCSVEDRHGVQGREKLFFGSGTQLSVL.

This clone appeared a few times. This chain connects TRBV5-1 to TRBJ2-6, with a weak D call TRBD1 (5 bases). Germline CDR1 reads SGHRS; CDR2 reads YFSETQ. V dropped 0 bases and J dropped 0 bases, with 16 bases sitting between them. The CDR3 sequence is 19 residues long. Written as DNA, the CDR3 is TGCGCCAGCAGCTTGGAAGGGGCAGGGCCGAGCTCTGGGGCCAACGTCCTGACTTTC. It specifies CASSLEGAGPSSGANVLTF. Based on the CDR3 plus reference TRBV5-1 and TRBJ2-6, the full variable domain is KAGVTQTPRYLIKTRGQQVTLSCSPISGHRSVSWYQQTPGQGLQFLFEYFSETQRNKGNFPGRFSGRQFSNSRSEMNVSTLELGDSALYLCASSLEGAGPSSGANVLTFGAGSRLTVL.

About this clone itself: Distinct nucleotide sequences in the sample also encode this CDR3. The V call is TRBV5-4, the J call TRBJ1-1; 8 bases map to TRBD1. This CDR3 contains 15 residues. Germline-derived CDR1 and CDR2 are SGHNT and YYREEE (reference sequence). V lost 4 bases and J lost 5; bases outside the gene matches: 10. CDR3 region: CASSPRQGMDTEAFF. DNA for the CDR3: TGTGCCAGCAGCCCTCGACAGGGGATGGATACTGAAGCTTTCTTT.

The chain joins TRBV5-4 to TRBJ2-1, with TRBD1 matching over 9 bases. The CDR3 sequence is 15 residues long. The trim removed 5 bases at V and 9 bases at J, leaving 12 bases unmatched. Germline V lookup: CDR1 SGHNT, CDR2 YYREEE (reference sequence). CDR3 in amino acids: CASSPGTGWEIEQFF. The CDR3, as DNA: TGTGCCAGCAGTCCCGGGACAGGGTGGGAAATTGAGCAGTTCTTC.

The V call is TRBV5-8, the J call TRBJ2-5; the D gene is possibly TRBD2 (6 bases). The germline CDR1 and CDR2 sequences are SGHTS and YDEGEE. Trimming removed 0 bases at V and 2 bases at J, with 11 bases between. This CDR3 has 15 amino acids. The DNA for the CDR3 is TGTGCCAGCAGCTTGGGGGACTCCACTCAAGAGACCCAGTACTTC. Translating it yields CASSLGDSTQETQYF.

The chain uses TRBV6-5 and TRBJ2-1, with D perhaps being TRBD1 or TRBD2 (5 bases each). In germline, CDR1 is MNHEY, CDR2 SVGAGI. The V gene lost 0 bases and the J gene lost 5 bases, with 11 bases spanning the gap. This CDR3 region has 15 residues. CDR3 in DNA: TGTGCCAGCAGTTACTCAGAGGGGAAAAACAATGAGCAGTTCTTC. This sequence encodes CASSYSEGKNNEQFF.

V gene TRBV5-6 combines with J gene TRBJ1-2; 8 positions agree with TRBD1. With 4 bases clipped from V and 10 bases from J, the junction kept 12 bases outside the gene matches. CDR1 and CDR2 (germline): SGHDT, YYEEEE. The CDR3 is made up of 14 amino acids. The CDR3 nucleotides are TGTGCCAGCAGCCTCGGACAGGGCATCCCTGCCTACACCTTC. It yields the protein CASSLGQGIPAYTF.

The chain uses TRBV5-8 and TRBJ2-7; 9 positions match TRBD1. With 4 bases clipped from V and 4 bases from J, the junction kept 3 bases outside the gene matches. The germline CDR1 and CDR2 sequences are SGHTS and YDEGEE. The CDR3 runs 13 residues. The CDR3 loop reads CASSRQGGYEQYF. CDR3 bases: TGTGCCAGCAGCCGACAGGGGGGGTACGAGCAGTACTTC.

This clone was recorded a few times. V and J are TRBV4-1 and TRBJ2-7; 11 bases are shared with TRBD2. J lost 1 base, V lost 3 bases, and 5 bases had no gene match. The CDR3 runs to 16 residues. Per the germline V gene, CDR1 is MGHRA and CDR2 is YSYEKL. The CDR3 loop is CASSQARLAGSYEQYF. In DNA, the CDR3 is TGCGCCAGCAGCCAGGCTAGACTAGCGGGATCCTACGAGCAGTACTTC.

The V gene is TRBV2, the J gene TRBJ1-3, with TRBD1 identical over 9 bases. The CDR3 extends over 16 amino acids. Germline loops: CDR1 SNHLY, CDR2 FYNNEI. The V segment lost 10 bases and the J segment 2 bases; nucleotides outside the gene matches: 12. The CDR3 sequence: CATTSSGDRAGNTIYF. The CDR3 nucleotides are TGTGCCACCACCTCTTCCGGGGACAGGGCTGGAAACACCATATATTTT.

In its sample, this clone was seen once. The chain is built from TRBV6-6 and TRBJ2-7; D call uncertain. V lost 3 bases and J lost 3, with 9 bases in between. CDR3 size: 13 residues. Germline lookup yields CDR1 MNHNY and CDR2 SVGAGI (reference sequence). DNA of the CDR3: TGTGCCAGCAGTTATGACTTGGGCTACGAGCAGTACTTC. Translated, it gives CASSYDLGYEQYF.

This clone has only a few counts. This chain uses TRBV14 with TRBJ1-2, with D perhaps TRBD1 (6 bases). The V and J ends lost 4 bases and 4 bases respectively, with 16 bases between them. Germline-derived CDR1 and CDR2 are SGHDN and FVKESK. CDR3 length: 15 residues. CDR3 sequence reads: CASSPGRGNGYGYTF. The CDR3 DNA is TGTGCCAGCAGCCCAGGCAGGGGAAACGGCTATGGCTACACCTTC.

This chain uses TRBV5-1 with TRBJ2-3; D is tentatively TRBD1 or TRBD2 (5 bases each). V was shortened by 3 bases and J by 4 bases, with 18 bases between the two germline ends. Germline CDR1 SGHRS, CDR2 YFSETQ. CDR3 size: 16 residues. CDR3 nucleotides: TGCGCCAGCAGCTCTGGATTTAAAGAGGGGCCAGATACGCAGTATTTT. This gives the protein CASSSGFKEGPDTQYF.

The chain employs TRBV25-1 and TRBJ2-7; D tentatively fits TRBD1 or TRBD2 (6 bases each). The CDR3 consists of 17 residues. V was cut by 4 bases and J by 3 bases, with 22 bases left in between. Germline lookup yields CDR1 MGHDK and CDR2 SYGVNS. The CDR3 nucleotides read TGTGCCAGCAGTGCGGTCGGGGGCGGAGGGAATGTCTACGAGCAGTACTTC. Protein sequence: CASSAVGGGGNVYEQYF.